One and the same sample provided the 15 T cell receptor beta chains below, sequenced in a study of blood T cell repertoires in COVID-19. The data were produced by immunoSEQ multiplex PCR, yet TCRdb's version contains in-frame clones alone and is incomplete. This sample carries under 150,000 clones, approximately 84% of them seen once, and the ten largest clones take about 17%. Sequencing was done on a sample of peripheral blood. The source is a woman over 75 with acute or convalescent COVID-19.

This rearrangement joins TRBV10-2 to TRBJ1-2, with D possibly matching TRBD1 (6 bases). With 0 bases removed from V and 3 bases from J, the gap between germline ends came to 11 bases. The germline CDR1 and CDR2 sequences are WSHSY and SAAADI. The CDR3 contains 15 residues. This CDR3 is CASSESFGQYYGYTF. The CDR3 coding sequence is TGCGCCAGCAGTGAGTCCTTCGGACAGTACTATGGCTACACCTTC.

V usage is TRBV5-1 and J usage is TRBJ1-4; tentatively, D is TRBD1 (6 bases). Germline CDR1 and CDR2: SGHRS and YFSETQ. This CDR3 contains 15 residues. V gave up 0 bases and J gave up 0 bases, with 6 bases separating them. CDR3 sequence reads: CASSLGDTTNEKLFF. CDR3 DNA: TGCGCCAGCAGCTTGGGGGACACAACTAATGAAAAACTGTTTTTT.

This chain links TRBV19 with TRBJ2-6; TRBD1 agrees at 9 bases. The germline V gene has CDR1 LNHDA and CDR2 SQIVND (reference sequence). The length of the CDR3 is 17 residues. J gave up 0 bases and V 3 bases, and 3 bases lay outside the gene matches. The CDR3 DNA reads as TGTGCCAGTAGTATCAGGACAGGGGTCTCTGGGGCCAACGTCCTGACTTTC. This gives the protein CASSIRTGVSGANVLTF.

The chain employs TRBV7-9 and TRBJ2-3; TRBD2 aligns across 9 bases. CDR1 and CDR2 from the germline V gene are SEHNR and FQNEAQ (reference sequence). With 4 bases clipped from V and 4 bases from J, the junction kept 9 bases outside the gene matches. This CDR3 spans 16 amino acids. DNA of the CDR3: TGTGCCAGCAGCTGGGTTAGCGGGAGTGGCGCAGATACGCAGTATTTT. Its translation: CASSWVSGSGADTQYF.

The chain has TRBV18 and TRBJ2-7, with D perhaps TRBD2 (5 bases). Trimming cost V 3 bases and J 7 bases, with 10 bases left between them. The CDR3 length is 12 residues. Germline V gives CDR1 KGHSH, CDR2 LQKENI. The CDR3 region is CASSPTRREQYF. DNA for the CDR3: TGTGCCAGCTCACCGACCAGGAGGGAGCAGTACTTC.

The CDR3 sequence is CAWSVGTGNGYTF. The CDR3 DNA sequence: TGTGCCTGGAGTGTGGGGACAGGGAATGGCTACACCTTC. The genes are TRBV30 and TRBJ1-2, with 9 bases identical to TRBD1. Losses at the gene ends were 0 bases for V and 6 bases for J; bases not matched to a gene: 2. From germline, CDR1 is GTSNPN and CDR2 SVGIG (reference sequence). This CDR3 spans 13 amino acids.

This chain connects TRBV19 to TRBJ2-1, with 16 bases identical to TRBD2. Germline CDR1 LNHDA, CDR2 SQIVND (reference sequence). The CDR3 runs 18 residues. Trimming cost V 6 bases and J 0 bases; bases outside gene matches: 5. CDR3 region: CASSSGTSGRASYNEQFF. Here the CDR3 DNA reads TGTGCCAGTAGCAGCGGGACTAGCGGGAGGGCCTCCTACAATGAGCAGTTCTTC.

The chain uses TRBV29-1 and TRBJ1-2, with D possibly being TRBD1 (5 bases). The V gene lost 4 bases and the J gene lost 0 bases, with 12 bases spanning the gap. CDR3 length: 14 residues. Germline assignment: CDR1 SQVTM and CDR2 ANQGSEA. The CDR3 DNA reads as TGCAGCGTTGCCTTCTCAGGGCCTAACTATGGCTACACCTTC. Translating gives CSVAFSGPNYGYTF. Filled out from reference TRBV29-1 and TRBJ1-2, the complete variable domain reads SAVISQKPSRDICQRGTSLTIQCQVDSQVTMMFWYRQQPGQSLTLIATANQGSEATYESGFVIDKFPISRPNLTFSTLTVSNMSPEDSSIYLCSVAFSGPNYGYTFGSGTRLTVV.

CDR3 sequence: CASSQDGTLYNEQFF. The CDR3 region has the DNA TGCGCCAGCAGCCAAGATGGGACACTATACAATGAGCAGTTCTTC. The rearrangement uses TRBV4-3 and TRBJ2-1, with D tentatively TRBD1 (6 bases). This CDR3 contains 15 residues. Germline V gene data show CDR1 as LGHNA and CDR2 as YSLEER. V was cut by 0 bases and J by 4 bases, with 10 bases left in between.

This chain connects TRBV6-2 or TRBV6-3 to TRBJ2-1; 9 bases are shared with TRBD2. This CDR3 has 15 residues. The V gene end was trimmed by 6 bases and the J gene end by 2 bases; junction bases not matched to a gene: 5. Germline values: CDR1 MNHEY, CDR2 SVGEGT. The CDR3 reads CASSPGLATYNEQFF. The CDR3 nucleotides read TGTGCCAGCAGCCCGGGACTAGCAACCTACAATGAGCAGTTCTTC.

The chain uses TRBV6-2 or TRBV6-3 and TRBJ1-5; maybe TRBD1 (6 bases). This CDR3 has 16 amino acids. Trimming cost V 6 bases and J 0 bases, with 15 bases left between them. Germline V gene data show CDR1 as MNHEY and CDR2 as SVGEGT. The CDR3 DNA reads TGTGCCAGCAGCCCCGACAGGCCATATAGCAATCAGCCCCAGCATTTT. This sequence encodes CASSPDRPYSNQPQHF.

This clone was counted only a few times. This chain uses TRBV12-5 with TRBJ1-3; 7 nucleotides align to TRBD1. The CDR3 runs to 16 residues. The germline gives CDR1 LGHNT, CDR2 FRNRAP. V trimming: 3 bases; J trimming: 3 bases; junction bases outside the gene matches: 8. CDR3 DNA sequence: TGTGCTAGTGGTTTCCACAGGGGAACGGGTGGAAACACCATATATTTT. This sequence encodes CASGFHRGTGGNTIYF.

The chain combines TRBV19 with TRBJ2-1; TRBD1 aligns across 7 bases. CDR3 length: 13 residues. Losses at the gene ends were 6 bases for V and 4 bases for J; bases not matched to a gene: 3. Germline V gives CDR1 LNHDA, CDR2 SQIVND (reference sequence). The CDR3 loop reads CASRGQLYNEQFF. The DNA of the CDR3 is TGTGCCAGTAGGGGACAGTTGTACAATGAGCAGTTCTTC.

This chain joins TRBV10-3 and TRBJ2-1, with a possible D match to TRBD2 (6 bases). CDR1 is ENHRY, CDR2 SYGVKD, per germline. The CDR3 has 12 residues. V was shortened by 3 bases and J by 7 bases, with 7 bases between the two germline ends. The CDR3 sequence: CAISDGGNEQFF. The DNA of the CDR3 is TGTGCCATCAGTGACGGGGGAAATGAGCAGTTCTTC.

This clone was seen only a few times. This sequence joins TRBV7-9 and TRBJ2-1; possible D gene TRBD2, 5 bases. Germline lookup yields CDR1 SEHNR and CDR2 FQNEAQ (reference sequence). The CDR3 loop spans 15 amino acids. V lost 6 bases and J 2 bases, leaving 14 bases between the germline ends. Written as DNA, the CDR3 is TGTGCCAGCAGTGTCTTACCGGGAACCTACAATGAGCAGTTCTTC. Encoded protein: CASSVLPGTYNEQFF.